This T cell receptor (beta chain) was identified during a study of shared clonotypes between healthy human individuals. The data were produced by immunoSEQ multiplex PCR, yet TCRdb's version contains in-frame clones alone and is incomplete. This table holds 1.5 million to 2.5 million clones, 85% to 95% found once. This CDR3 contains 17 residues. Germline CDR1 and CDR2: SGHVT and SQSDAQ. J was trimmed by 1 base and V by 5 bases; bases with no gene match: 10. This clone has only one observation. Positive CCR7 selection of CD45RO-negative cells yielded the naive CD8 cells, and terminally differentiated effector memory CD45RA+ cells were excluded.

The genes are TRBV7-4 and TRBJ2-3; 9 positions match TRBD2. The source of this sequence is a man between 18 and 29 years old in good health. Sequencing input: naive CD8+ T cells sorted from blood. The CDR3 DNA reads as TGTGCCAGCAGCCCATGGGCCAGGACTAGCGGCACAGATACGCAGTATTTT. Translating gives CASSPWARTSGTDTQYF.